Sequencing of this T cell receptor beta chain was carried out in a study of post-analysis software for immune sequencing data. Background on the study: Relapsing-remitting, secondary progressive and progressive-relapsing multiple sclerosis were all included among the disease courses. Whole-study findings and limits: Roughly 5 TRBV segments occurring more often in patients than controls included TRBV5-6, TRBV5-1 and TRBV20-1. Normalized Chao1 diversity in multiple sclerosis patients fell significantly below that of controls. Clustering by F measure revealed strong co-clustering among samples prepared together in one batch.

Turning to this clonotype: Antigen: not known.

Presence of unique molecular identifiers characterized the TCR beta cDNA libraries. cDNA molecules numbering around 500,000 came from roughly 1.1 to 9.2 million T cells. TCRdb used MiXCR to reprocess the PCR reads, holding one entry per CDR3 protein. There are hundreds of thousands of distinct CDR3 sequences in the sample; approximately 53% occur only once, and roughly 4.4% lies in the top ten. V lost 0 bases and J lost 5, with 11 bases in between. The CDR3 totals 14 residues. The germline gives CDR1 SGHDT, CDR2 YYEEEE. What was sequenced was blood. The rearrangement uses TRBV5-6 and TRBJ1-1; D unresolved. This receptor was identified in a girl aged 5 to 17 with multiple sclerosis. In DNA form, the CDR3 reads TGTGCCAGCAGCTTGGCCGGACGAATTACTGAAGCTTTCTTT. Amino acids: CASSLAGRITEAFF.